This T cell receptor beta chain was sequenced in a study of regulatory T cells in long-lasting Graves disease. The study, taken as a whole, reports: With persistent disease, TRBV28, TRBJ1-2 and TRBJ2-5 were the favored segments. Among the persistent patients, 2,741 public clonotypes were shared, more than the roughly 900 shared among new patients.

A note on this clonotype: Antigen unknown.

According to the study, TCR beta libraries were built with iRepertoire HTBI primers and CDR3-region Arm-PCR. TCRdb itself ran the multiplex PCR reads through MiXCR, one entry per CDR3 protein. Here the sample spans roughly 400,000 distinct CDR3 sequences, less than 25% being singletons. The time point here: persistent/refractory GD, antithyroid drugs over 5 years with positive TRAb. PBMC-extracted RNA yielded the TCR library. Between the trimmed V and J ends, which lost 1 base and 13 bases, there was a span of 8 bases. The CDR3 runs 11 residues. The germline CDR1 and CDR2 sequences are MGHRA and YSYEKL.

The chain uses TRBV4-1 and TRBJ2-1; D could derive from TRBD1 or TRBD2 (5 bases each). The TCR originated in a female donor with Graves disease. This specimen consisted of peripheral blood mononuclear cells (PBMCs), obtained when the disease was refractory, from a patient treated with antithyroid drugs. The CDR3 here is CASSQGGIQFF. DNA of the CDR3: TGCGCCAGCAGCCAAGGGGGGATCCAGTTCTTC.